This TCR beta chain was sequenced in a study of T cell responses to AZD1222 COVID-19 vaccine. Points on this clone: Antigen unknown.

Assay: immunoSEQ multiplex PCR; the TCRdb copy retains only in-frame clones and omits some. The data contain more than 95,000 clones, roughly 87% of them singletons. Regarding the study as a whole: AZD1222 recipients seropositive at baseline numbered only 6 or 7. Spike-specific TCR depth and breadth grew after two AZD1222 doses. Only after the peak T cell response were repertoires sampled.

This specimen consisted of peripheral blood, obtained on day 0 of AZD1222 vaccination. The receptor was derived from an adult in good health.

CDR3 bases: TGTGCCATGGCGATCGGCACCGGGGAGCTGTTTTTT. Protein: CAMAIGTGELFF. V gene TRBV28 combines with J gene TRBJ2-2, with D unresolved. The V gene lost 10 bases and the J gene lost 4 bases, with 10 bases spanning the gap. Germline-derived CDR1 and CDR2 are MDHEN and SYDVKM. This CDR3 spans 12 amino acids.